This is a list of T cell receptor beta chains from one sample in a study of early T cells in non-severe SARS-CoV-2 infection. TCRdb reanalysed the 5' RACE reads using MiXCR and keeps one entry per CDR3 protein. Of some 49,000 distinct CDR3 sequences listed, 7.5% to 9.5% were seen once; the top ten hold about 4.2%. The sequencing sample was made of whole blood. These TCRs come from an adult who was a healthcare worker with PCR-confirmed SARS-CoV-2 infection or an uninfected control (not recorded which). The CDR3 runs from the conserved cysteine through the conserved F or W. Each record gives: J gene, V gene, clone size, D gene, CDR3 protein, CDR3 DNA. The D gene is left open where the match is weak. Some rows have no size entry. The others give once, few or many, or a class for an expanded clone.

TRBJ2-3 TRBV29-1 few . CSVDSAIPSTDTQYF TGCAGCGTTGATTCAGCTATCCCTAGCACAGATACGCAGTATTTT
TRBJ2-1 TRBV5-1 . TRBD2 CASEPGLAGDEQFF TGCGCCAGCGAACCGGGACTAGCGGGGGATGAGCAGTTCTTC
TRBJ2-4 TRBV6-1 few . CASSELESPSAGIQYF TGTGCCAGCAGTGAACTCGAAAGTCCATCTGCAGGGATTCAGTACTTC
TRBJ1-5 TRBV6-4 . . CASGRTGSNQPQHF TGTGCCAGCGGGCGAACAGGGAGTAATCAGCCCCAGCATTTT
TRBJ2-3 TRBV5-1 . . CASSLGLGSTDTQYF TGCGCCAGCAGCTTGGGTCTGGGTAGCACAGATACGCAGTATTTT
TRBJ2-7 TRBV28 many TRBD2 CASSPWELAGVREQYF TGTGCCAGCAGTCCGTGGGAACTAGCGGGAGTAAGGGAGCAGTACTTC
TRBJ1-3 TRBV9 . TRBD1 CASSVSVGGRTGPSGNTIYF TGTGCCAGCAGCGTAAGTGTGGGGGGACGGACAGGACCCTCTGGAAACACCATATATTTT
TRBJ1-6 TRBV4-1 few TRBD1 CASSQGRTGRNSPLHF TGCGCCAGCAGCCAAGGGCGGACAGGGAGGAATTCACCCCTCCACTTT
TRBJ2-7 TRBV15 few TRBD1 CATSRDRESEQYF TGTGCCACCAGTCGGGACAGGGAGAGCGAGCAGTACTTC
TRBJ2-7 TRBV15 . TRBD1 CATSIDPRTGGEQYF TGTGCCACCAGCATCGACCCCCGGACAGGGGGCGAGCAGTACTTC
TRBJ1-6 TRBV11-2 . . CASSPDWRNSPLHF TGTGCCAGCAGCCCCGACTGGAGAAATTCACCCCTCCACTTT
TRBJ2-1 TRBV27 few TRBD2 CASRLSREAYNEQFF TGTGCCAGCAGACTTTCGCGGGAGGCCTACAATGAGCAGTTCTTC
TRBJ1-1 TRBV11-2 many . CASSSRRRTEAFF TGTGCCAGCAGCTCCAGACGCCGAACTGAAGCTTTCTTT
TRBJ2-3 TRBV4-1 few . CASSQLRDPDTQYF TGCGCCAGCAGCCAACTAAGGGATCCAGATACGCAGTATTTT
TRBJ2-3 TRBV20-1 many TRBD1 CSAKRGAGTAATDTQYF TGCAGTGCTAAGCGAGGAGCCGGGACAGCGGCGACAGATACGCAGTATTTT
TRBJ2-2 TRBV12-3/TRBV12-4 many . CASSFDSHLTNTGELFF TGTGCCAGCAGTTTTGACTCTCACTTAACGAACACCGGGGAGCTGTTTTTT
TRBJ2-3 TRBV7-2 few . CASSLLLAPPDTQYF TGTGCCAGCAGCTTACTGCTAGCCCCCCCAGATACGCAGTATTTT
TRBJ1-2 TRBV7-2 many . CASSLALYSSHYGYTF TGTGCCAGCAGCTTAGCACTTTACTCGTCGCACTATGGCTACACCTTC
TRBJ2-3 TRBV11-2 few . CASSLRGADTQYF TGTGCCAGCAGCTTGAGAGGGGCAGATACGCAGTATTTT
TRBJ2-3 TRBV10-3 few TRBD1 CAISESSGDRQTDTQYF TGTGCCATCAGTGAGTCGTCGGGGGACAGGCAAACAGATACGCAGTATTTT
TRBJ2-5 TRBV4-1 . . CASSQDLETQYF TGCGCCAGCAGCCAAGATCTCGAGACCCAGTACTTC
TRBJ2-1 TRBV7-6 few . CASSPVGPGEQFF TGTGCCAGCAGCCCCGTCGGGCCTGGTGAGCAGTTCTTC
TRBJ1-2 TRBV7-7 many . CASSLAGTHYGYTF TGTGCCAGCAGCTTAGCGGGGACACACTATGGCTACACCTTC
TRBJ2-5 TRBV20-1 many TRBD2 CSARASGRLKTQYF TGCAGTGCTAGAGCCAGCGGGAGGTTGAAGACCCAGTACTTC
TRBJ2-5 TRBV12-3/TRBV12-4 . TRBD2 CASSFGRQETQYF TGTGCCAGCAGCTTCGGGAGGCAAGAGACCCAGTACTTC
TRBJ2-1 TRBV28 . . CASRSRVFAGNEQFF TGTGCCAGCAGGTCGAGGGTGTTTGCGGGCAATGAGCAGTTCTTC
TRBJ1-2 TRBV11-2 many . CASSPETGNRGYTF TGTGCCAGCAGCCCAGAGACGGGGAATCGCGGCTACACCTTC
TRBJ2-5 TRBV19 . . CASSIDTKGTQYF TGTGCCAGTAGTATAGACACCAAGGGGACCCAGTACTTC
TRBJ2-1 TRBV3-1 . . CASSPPDRSNEQFF TGTGCCAGCAGCCCCCCGGACAGATCCAATGAGCAGTTCTTC
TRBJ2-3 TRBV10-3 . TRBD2 CAISPGGTSGGSSDTQYF TGTGCCATCAGTCCCGGAGGGACTAGCGGGGGGAGCAGCGATACGCAGTATTTT
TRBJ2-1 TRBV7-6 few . CASSLNTRREQFF TGTGCCAGCAGCCTAAATACCCGCAGGGAGCAGTTCTTC
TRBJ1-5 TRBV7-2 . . CASSFSYGDQPQHF TGTGCCAGCAGCTTCTCCTATGGGGATCAGCCCCAGCATTTT
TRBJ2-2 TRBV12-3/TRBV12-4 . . CASRNGGELFF TGTGCCAGCAGGAATGGCGGGGAGCTGTTTTTT
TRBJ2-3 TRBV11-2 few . CASSLMERADTQYF TGTGCCAGCAGTCTCATGGAGCGGGCAGATACGCAGTATTTT
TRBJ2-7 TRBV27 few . CASSFAGTPILGQYF TGTGCCAGCAGTTTCGCCGGGACCCCGATCTTAGGGCAGTACTTC
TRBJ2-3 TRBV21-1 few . CARLQEWSTDTQYF TGTGCCAGATTGCAGGAGTGGAGCACAGATACGCAGTATTTT
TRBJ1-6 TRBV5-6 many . CASSTLQDPNSPLHF TGTGCCAGCAGCACTCTCCAGGACCCTAATTCACCCCTCCACTTT
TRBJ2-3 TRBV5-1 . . CASSVGRGLADTQYF TGCGCCAGCAGCGTGGGGAGGGGGCTCGCAGATACGCAGTATTTT
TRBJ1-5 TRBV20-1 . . CSAKGSVGQPQHF TGCAGTGCTAAGGGGTCGGTCGGGCAGCCCCAGCATTTT
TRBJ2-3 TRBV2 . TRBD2 CARAGGGTDTQYF TGTGCCAGAGCGGGAGGGGGCACAGATACGCAGTATTTT
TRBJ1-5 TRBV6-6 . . CASSYSNVLSGDQPQHF TGTGCCAGCAGTTACTCGAATGTGTTATCGGGGGATCAGCCCCAGCATTTT
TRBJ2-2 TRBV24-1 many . CATSEGWGANTGELFF TGTGCCACCAGTGAAGGATGGGGCGCGAACACCGGGGAGCTGTTTTTT
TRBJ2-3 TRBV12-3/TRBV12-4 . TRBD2 CASSSLAGFTQYF TGTGCCAGCAGTTCCCTAGCGGGGTTCACGCAGTATTTT
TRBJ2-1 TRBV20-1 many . CSARRDEQFF TGCAGTGCTAGACGAGATGAGCAGTTCTTC
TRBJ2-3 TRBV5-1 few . CASSLNRPDTDTQYF TGCGCCAGCAGCTTGAACAGACCTGACACAGATACGCAGTATTTT
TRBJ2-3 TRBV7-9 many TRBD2 CASSPNFLAGLTDTQYF TGTGCCAGCAGCCCTAACTTTCTAGCGGGGCTCACAGATACGCAGTATTTT
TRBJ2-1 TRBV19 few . CASSIVAWGVNEQFF TGTGCCAGTAGTATAGTAGCCTGGGGGGTCAATGAGCAGTTCTTC
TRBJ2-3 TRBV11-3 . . CASSPLLGTEPSDTQYF TGTGCCAGCAGCCCCCTCTTGGGGACGGAACCCTCAGATACGCAGTATTTT
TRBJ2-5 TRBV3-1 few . CASSQAQGQETQYF TGTGCCAGCAGCCAAGCACAGGGTCAGGAGACCCAGTACTTC
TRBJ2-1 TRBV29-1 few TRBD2 CSVEDLAGVLDEQFF TGCAGCGTTGAAGATCTAGCGGGAGTTCTTGATGAGCAGTTCTTC
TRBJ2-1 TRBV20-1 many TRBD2 CSALKRGGGFEQFF TGCAGTGCGCTGAAGCGGGGGGGCGGCTTTGAGCAGTTCTTC
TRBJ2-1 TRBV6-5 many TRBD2 CASMASGGAGGNNEQFF TGTGCCAGCATGGCTAGCGGGGGGGCCGGAGGGAACAATGAGCAGTTCTTC
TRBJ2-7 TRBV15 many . CATSRDWAVVSYEQYF TGTGCCACCAGCAGAGATTGGGCGGTAGTAAGCTACGAGCAGTACTTC
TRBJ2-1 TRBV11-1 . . CASSLAVGNSYNEQFF TGTGCCAGCAGCTTAGCGGTCGGTAACTCCTACAATGAGCAGTTCTTC